The source of this T cell receptor beta chain is a study of T cells in Graves' hyperthyroidism and ophthalmopathy (dated by TCRdb to between 2019 and 2020). The study in broad terms: TCR V-J signatures able to tell the groups apart were searched for in a discovery cohort of approximately 95 patients, of whom more than 40 had Graves' ophthalmopathy and roughly 59 had stable Graves' hyperthyroidism. Whether ophthalmopathy could be predicted prospectively was tested in an independent validation cohort made up of under 20 hyperthyroidism patients plus 17 patients who later progressed to ophthalmopathy. The roughly 94 discovery patients were randomly divided into training and test sets at a 7:3 ratio. In six Graves' hyperthyroidism patients, the study also compared T-cell repertoires from thyroid tissue with T-cell repertoires from blood. After blood sampling, hyperthyroidism patients were treated with methimazole at a starting dose of 30 mg daily, and ophthalmopathy patients were treated with high-dose intravenous methylprednisolone. The paper reports TCR Vbeta CDR3 sequencing of 130 to 150 peripheral blood samples: around 41 ophthalmopathy, fewer than 80 hyperthyroidism and around 17 progressor patients. The paper as a whole reports these results and caveats: Most expanded thyroid clonotypes (frequency above 0.001) were also detected in blood, a finding suggesting that blood repertoires may reflect thyroid immune responses. A 13 V-J signature model separated ophthalmopathy from stable hyperthyroidism, with approximately 86% sensitivity and about 81% specificity in cross-validation and 80%/75% in testing. No statistical method was used to set the sample size in advance, and investigators knew the group allocation. In validation, progression to ophthalmopathy was predicted by the model with roughly 69% sensitivity and around 75% specificity, a median of roughly 6 months before onset.

Turning to this clonotype: It lacks a known antigen. It has no much larger one-base neighbor in the sample; base qualities were not kept.

For CDR1 and CDR2, the germline V gene lists MNHNS and SASEGT. From the cysteine through the phenylalanine, the CDR3 covers 16 amino acids. Just CDR3 DNA is preserved here, 48 bases in frame from base 1. From V the trimming removes 10 bases and from J it removes 1 base, while the gene matches leave 15 bases of the junction unaccounted for. The TCR beta CDR3 regions were amplified from the RNA transcripts. The first round of RT-PCR for the TCR CDR3 was performed with the HTBI primer set and the Qiagen OneStep RT-PCR kit. A second multiplex PCR round built the libraries, followed by size selection and purification. Libraries were sequenced paired-end with 100 bp reads on an Illumina HiSeq2000. For the original study's pipeline: Raw data were processed with SOAPnuke, discarding reads with adapters, uncalled bases, mean Phred below 15, or no exact constant-primer or identifier match. COPE v1.2.5 was used to merge the high-quality paired reads, and each unique nucleotide sequence was defined as a clonotype. Clonotypes were aligned to IMGT TRBV, TRBD and TRBJ reference segments using MiTCR v1.1. The analysis included only V-J combinations with a frequency above 0.0001, which together covered 99.2% of the repertoires. The TCS score was defined as the ratio of F50 (clonal expansion) to E x V (chaos), calculated using BLOSUM62-based TCRdist between CDR3 peptides within each V-J. Welch's t-statistics and random forest reduced around 520 V-J features to about 12, which were used in a naive Bayes classifier (R e1071). Thyroid-blood repertoire similarity was quantified with the Morisita-Horn index. TCRdb reprocessing: public reads trimmed at Q25 with fastp, clones called with MiXCR, in-frame beta chains kept. Every CDR3 protein is listed once, alongside the most common genes and DNA of its rows. For this entry, the V and J calls and clone size follow TCRdb and not the study's own pipeline. The table for this sample lists roughly 510,000 distinct CDR3 sequences; 46% of them were counted only once. Around 44% of the sample is held by the ten biggest clonotypes.

Exclusion was applied to patients with uncontrolled infections, other autoimmune diseases, pregnancy or lactation. Diagnoses relied on clinical symptoms, serum thyroxine and TRAb, thyroid ultrasound and orbital computed tomography. Total RNA was extracted with Trizol reagent, and quality was checked on an Agilent 2100 Bioanalyzer. The TCR originated in an adult woman with Graves' disease, either hyperthyroidism or ophthalmopathy (not recorded which). Here the chain combines TRBV6-1 and TRBJ2-5; 7 bases in between match TRBD2. Sequencing was performed on peripheral blood or thyroid tissue (not recorded which). The CDR3 has the sequence CAKQYRLAGTQETQYF. The base sequence is TGTGCCAAGCAATACCGATTAGCGGGTACCCAAGAGACCCAGTACTTC.